The rows below give T cell receptor beta chains drawn from one sample of a study of preoperative IRX-2 immunotherapy in early breast cancer. Profiling relied on immunoSEQ multiplex PCR, and the TCRdb table lists in-frame clones only, not all of them. The top ten clones hold roughly 1.6% of a sample with tens of thousands of clones, around 92% of them seen once. The sequencing here drew on tumor tissue, taken after IRX-2 immunotherapy. These receptors all stem from a human donor with breast cancer. CDR3s include the opening cysteine and the closing phenylalanine or tryptophan. The D gene is left open where the match is weak. Only part of the rows carry a size: once, few, many, or a class if the clone is expanded.

abundance	j_gene	d_gene	v_gene	CDR3nt	CDR3aa
.	TRBJ1-2	TRBD1	TRBV5-1	TGCGCCAGCAGCGGATTATCGGGACAGGCCTATGGCTACACCTTC	CASSGLSGQAYGYTF
.	TRBJ2-2	.	TRBV18	TGTGCCAGCTCACCACGGTTAAGGGACACCGGGGAGCTGTTTTTT	CASSPRLRDTGELFF
.	TRBJ2-1	.	TRBV11-3	TGTGCCAGCACCGACGGACTATCTTCCTACAATGAGCAGTTCTTC	CASTDGLSSYNEQFF
.	TRBJ1-4	.	TRBV19	TGTGCCAGTACCACAAGCCGGTGGGTCTTAAATGAAAAACTGTTTTTT	CASTTSRWVLNEKLFF
.	TRBJ1-3	TRBD1	TRBV6-8	TGTGCCAGCAGTTCTTACAGGGGGCTGGGAAACACCATATATTTT	CASSSYRGLGNTIYF
once	TRBJ2-3	TRBD2	TRBV7-1	TGTGCCAGCAGCCAACCTATGGGACTAGCAGTTTATAGTCTAGATACGCAGTATTTT	CASSQPMGLAVYSLDTQYF
.	TRBJ1-2	.	TRBV6-8	TGTGCCAGCAGTTACCGAGGGGGTTATAACTATGGCTACACCTTC	CASSYRGGYNYGYTF
.	TRBJ1-4	.	TRBV11-3	TGTGCCAGCAGCCTCCAAATTACCACTAATGAAAAACTGTTTTTT	CASSLQITTNEKLFF
.	TRBJ2-1	TRBD2	TRBV19	TGTGCCAGTAATCAAGCCTTGGGGCTAGCGGGGGGGAGGCGGCAGTTCTTC	CASNQALGLAGGRRQFF
.	TRBJ2-1	TRBD1	TRBV6-7	TGTGCCAGCAGTTCCCAAACGGGACAGCTTATTTACAATGAGCAGTTCTTC	CASSSQTGQLIYNEQFF
once	TRBJ1-3	TRBD1	TRBV18	TGTGCCAGCTCACCACCGTATGAAGGGGGCGGTGGAAACACCATATATTTT	CASSPPYEGGGGNTIYF